This is a list of T cell receptor beta chains from one sample in a study of type 1 regulatory T cells. These receptors have no known antigen. TCRdb independently ran MiXCR on the reads; one entry per CDR3 protein. The sample holds 24,000 or so distinct CDR3 sequences; less than 60% are singletons and the top ten take 4.5% to 5.5%. The specimen sequenced was cultured T cells, either the whole culture or a sorted T cell fraction (not recorded which). Receptors were obtained from a human donor in good health. Each CDR3 is given with its conserved first and last residue. The order of the fields is CDR3 DNA, CDR3 protein, D gene, V gene, clone size, J gene. A D gene is named only where the DNA matches it firmly. Where a row states a size, it is once, few, many or the class of an expanded clone; other rows omit it.

CDR3 DNA: TGTGCCAGCAGTGCGGGACAGACTATTTTTGCGCAGTATTTT; CDR3 protein: CASSAGQTIFAQYF; D gene: TRBD1; V gene: TRBV2; clone size: .; J gene: TRBJ2-3
CDR3 DNA: TGCGCCAGCAGCCAAGAAAGAGTCAACGCCGGGGAGCTGTTTTTT; CDR3 protein: CASSQERVNAGELFF; D gene: .; V gene: TRBV4-1; clone size: few; J gene: TRBJ2-2
CDR3 DNA: TGCGCCAGCAGCTCGGACAGAGAAGAGGGGGGCTACACCTTC; CDR3 protein: CASSSDREEGGYTF; D gene: .; V gene: TRBV5-1; clone size: once; J gene: TRBJ1-2
CDR3 DNA: TGTGCCACCAGTGGCCCCCGCGGGGAGGAAAAACTGTTTTTT; CDR3 protein: CATSGPRGEEKLFF; D gene: .; V gene: TRBV24-1; clone size: .; J gene: TRBJ1-4
CDR3 DNA: TGCGCCAGCAGGAGGACTACGGCTGTCTACAATGAGCAGTTCTTC; CDR3 protein: CASRRTTAVYNEQFF; D gene: .; V gene: TRBV4-1; clone size: .; J gene: TRBJ2-1
CDR3 DNA: TGTGCCAGCAGCTTACTGCAGGGAGATGGCTACACCTTC; CDR3 protein: CASSLLQGDGYTF; D gene: .; V gene: TRBV7-2; clone size: .; J gene: TRBJ1-2
CDR3 DNA: TGTGCCAGCAGTTTGGGACAGGGTCGATTTGATCAGCCCCAGCATTTT; CDR3 protein: CASSLGQGRFDQPQHF; D gene: TRBD1; V gene: TRBV27; clone size: .; J gene: TRBJ1-5
CDR3 DNA: TGTGCCAGCAGTTCCCGGGACAGGTGGCGCGGCTACACCTTC; CDR3 protein: CASSSRDRWRGYTF; D gene: TRBD1; V gene: TRBV6-6; clone size: few; J gene: TRBJ1-2
CDR3 DNA: TGTGCCAGCAGCCAAGAGCCGACAGGTATCACAGATACGCAGTATTTT; CDR3 protein: CASSQEPTGITDTQYF; D gene: .; V gene: TRBV3-1; clone size: .; J gene: TRBJ2-3
CDR3 DNA: TGTGCCAGTACCCTCCTACTCGGCAGGGATGTTTTTTCTGGAAACACCATATATTTT; CDR3 protein: CASTLLLGRDVFSGNTIYF; D gene: .; V gene: TRBV19; clone size: .; J gene: TRBJ1-3
CDR3 DNA: TGTGCCAGCAGCCAAGATGGGGGGCGACAGGGGGGCTACACCTTC; CDR3 protein: CASSQDGGRQGGYTF; D gene: TRBD1; V gene: TRBV3-1; clone size: few; J gene: TRBJ1-2
CDR3 DNA: TGTGCCAGCACCACGCTACAGGGCTACAATGAGCAGTTCTTC; CDR3 protein: CASTTLQGYNEQFF; D gene: .; V gene: TRBV6-1; clone size: .; J gene: TRBJ2-1
CDR3 DNA: TGTGCCAGCAGTTTACAGGGCGCTGGCTACACCTTC; CDR3 protein: CASSLQGAGYTF; D gene: .; V gene: TRBV6-5; clone size: few; J gene: TRBJ1-2
CDR3 DNA: TGTGCCAGCAGTTACTCGGTCCGGGACACACAGGGGGATGAGCAGTTCTTC; CDR3 protein: CASSYSVRDTQGDEQFF; D gene: TRBD1; V gene: TRBV6-5; clone size: few; J gene: TRBJ2-1
CDR3 DNA: TGTGCCAGCAGTACCAGGGGGTCCGAGCAGTACTTC; CDR3 protein: CASSTRGSEQYF; D gene: TRBD1; V gene: TRBV6-6; clone size: .; J gene: TRBJ2-7
CDR3 DNA: TGCAGTGCTAGTCGGGGGGGCCCGGTCAATGAGCAGTTCTTC; CDR3 protein: CSASRGGPVNEQFF; D gene: TRBD2; V gene: TRBV20-1; clone size: few; J gene: TRBJ2-1
CDR3 DNA: TGTGCCAGCAGTTACTTCGCAGGTCGTCAGCCCCAGCATTTT; CDR3 protein: CASSYFAGRQPQHF; D gene: .; V gene: TRBV6-5; clone size: few; J gene: TRBJ1-5
CDR3 DNA: TGTGCCAGCAGTTACTTGAAAGGAGGCTACACCTTC; CDR3 protein: CASSYLKGGYTF; D gene: .; V gene: TRBV6-6; clone size: .; J gene: TRBJ1-2
CDR3 DNA: TGCGCCAGCAGCATCCGGTGGACAGGGAGGGTCTACGAGCAGTACTTC; CDR3 protein: CASSIRWTGRVYEQYF; D gene: .; V gene: TRBV4-1; clone size: few; J gene: TRBJ2-7
CDR3 DNA: TGTGCCAGCAGCTTATCTCTAGGAGGGAGTGGCTACACCTTC; CDR3 protein: CASSLSLGGSGYTF; D gene: .; V gene: TRBV7-2; clone size: .; J gene: TRBJ1-2
CDR3 DNA: TGTGCCAGCACCCTGACACCGGTACGGAATGAAAAACTGTTTTTT; CDR3 protein: CASTLTPVRNEKLFF; D gene: .; V gene: TRBV2; clone size: .; J gene: TRBJ1-4
CDR3 DNA: TGTGCCAGCAGTACAGGGAGAACAGACACCGGGGAGCTGTTTTTT; CDR3 protein: CASSTGRTDTGELFF; D gene: .; V gene: TRBV6-2/TRBV6-3; clone size: .; J gene: TRBJ2-2
CDR3 DNA: TGCGCCAGCAGCACCGGGACATCTTACTTGAACACCGGGGAGCTGTTTTTT; CDR3 protein: CASSTGTSYLNTGELFF; D gene: .; V gene: TRBV5-1; clone size: few; J gene: TRBJ2-2
CDR3 DNA: TGTGCCAGCAGGCGAGGGGGCGCAGGGAGGAATGAGCAGTTCTTC; CDR3 protein: CASRRGGAGRNEQFF; D gene: .; V gene: TRBV28; clone size: few; J gene: TRBJ2-1
CDR3 DNA: TGTGCCAGCAGTTTGGGGGGCCCAAGGAAAGAGACCCAGTACTTC; CDR3 protein: CASSLGGPRKETQYF; D gene: .; V gene: TRBV7-3; clone size: .; J gene: TRBJ2-5
CDR3 DNA: TGCGCCAGCAGCAGGGACCTAGCGGGGGGCACGGATACGCAGTATTTT; CDR3 protein: CASSRDLAGGTDTQYF; D gene: TRBD2; V gene: TRBV5-1; clone size: .; J gene: TRBJ2-3
CDR3 DNA: TGTGCCAGCAGCATAATATTGGGACTAGCGGGGGGCCACTCCTACGAGCAGTACTTC; CDR3 protein: CASSIILGLAGGHSYEQYF; D gene: TRBD2; V gene: TRBV12-3/TRBV12-4; clone size: medium-sized; J gene: TRBJ2-7
CDR3 DNA: TGCAGTGCTAGGCGGGACAGGGTAACTGAAGCTTTCTTT; CDR3 protein: CSARRDRVTEAFF; D gene: TRBD1; V gene: TRBV20-1; clone size: medium-sized; J gene: TRBJ1-1
CDR3 DNA: TGTGCCAGCTCATCCGACAATCTTGGCTCCGTGGAGCTGTTTTTT; CDR3 protein: CASSSDNLGSVELFF; D gene: .; V gene: TRBV18; clone size: .; J gene: TRBJ2-2
CDR3 DNA: TGTGCCAGCAGTTTCGGCTCGGTTCTTGGTCAGCCCCAGCATTTT; CDR3 protein: CASSFGSVLGQPQHF; D gene: .; V gene: TRBV12-3/TRBV12-4; clone size: few; J gene: TRBJ1-5
CDR3 DNA: TGTGCCAGCAGCTTAGCTAGCGGGGCGACCTACGAGCAGTACTTC; CDR3 protein: CASSLASGATYEQYF; D gene: TRBD2; V gene: TRBV7-2; clone size: .; J gene: TRBJ2-7
CDR3 DNA: TGTGCCATCAGTGAGTATCGGACCTCGAACACTGAAGCTTTCTTT; CDR3 protein: CAISEYRTSNTEAFF; D gene: .; V gene: TRBV10-3; clone size: .; J gene: TRBJ1-1
CDR3 DNA: TGCAGTGCCACAGGGCAACGAGAGACCCAGTACTTC; CDR3 protein: CSATGQRETQYF; D gene: .; V gene: TRBV20-1; clone size: .; J gene: TRBJ2-5
CDR3 DNA: TGCGCCAGCAGCCAAGCGTCTAAGGGACTCAATGAGCAGTTCTTC; CDR3 protein: CASSQASKGLNEQFF; D gene: .; V gene: TRBV4-3; clone size: few; J gene: TRBJ2-1
CDR3 DNA: TGTGCCAGCAGCTTAGATTTAGGGGCGGGGCAGTACTTC; CDR3 protein: CASSLDLGAGQYF; D gene: .; V gene: TRBV11-2; clone size: .; J gene: TRBJ2-5
CDR3 DNA: TGTGCCAGCAGGATCGGACTCGGGGAGCTGTTTTTT; CDR3 protein: CASRIGLGELFF; D gene: .; V gene: TRBV3-1; clone size: .; J gene: TRBJ2-2
CDR3 DNA: TGTGCCAGCAGCCCCACAAGGCCGTTGAACACTGAAGCTTTCTTT; CDR3 protein: CASSPTRPLNTEAFF; D gene: .; V gene: TRBV13; clone size: .; J gene: TRBJ1-1
CDR3 DNA: TGTGCCAGCAGATCCGGGACGGTGAACACTGAAGCTTTCTTT; CDR3 protein: CASRSGTVNTEAFF; D gene: .; V gene: TRBV7-6; clone size: once; J gene: TRBJ1-1
CDR3 DNA: TGTGCCAGTGGCCCAGGAGTCTCTGGGGCCAACGTCCTGACTTTC; CDR3 protein: CASGPGVSGANVLTF; D gene: .; V gene: TRBV12-3/TRBV12-4; clone size: few; J gene: TRBJ2-6
CDR3 DNA: TGCAGTGCTAGAGAGGATTCGTTGGGGAGCTCCTACGAGCAGTACTTC; CDR3 protein: CSAREDSLGSSYEQYF; D gene: .; V gene: TRBV20-1; clone size: .; J gene: TRBJ2-7
CDR3 DNA: TGTGCCAGCAGCTTAACCCTGGGGGCGGGGGAGCTGTTTTTT; CDR3 protein: CASSLTLGAGELFF; D gene: .; V gene: TRBV11-3; clone size: .; J gene: TRBJ2-2
CDR3 DNA: TGTGCCAGCTCGCCGACAGGGGATGGCTACACCTTC; CDR3 protein: CASSPTGDGYTF; D gene: TRBD1; V gene: TRBV18; clone size: .; J gene: TRBJ1-2
CDR3 DNA: TGCGCCAGCAGCCAAGACGGTGGAGGGAACACCGGGGAGCTGTTTTTT; CDR3 protein: CASSQDGGGNTGELFF; D gene: .; V gene: TRBV4-3; clone size: medium-sized; J gene: TRBJ2-2
CDR3 DNA: TGCGCCAGCAGCTTGACCGGGACAGGGTCGGCCTACGAGCAGTACTTC; CDR3 protein: CASSLTGTGSAYEQYF; D gene: TRBD1; V gene: TRBV5-1; clone size: few; J gene: TRBJ2-7
CDR3 DNA: TGCGCCAGCAGCTTGGGGCAGGGTGGCGAGCAGTACTTC; CDR3 protein: CASSLGQGGEQYF; D gene: .; V gene: TRBV5-1; clone size: .; J gene: TRBJ2-7